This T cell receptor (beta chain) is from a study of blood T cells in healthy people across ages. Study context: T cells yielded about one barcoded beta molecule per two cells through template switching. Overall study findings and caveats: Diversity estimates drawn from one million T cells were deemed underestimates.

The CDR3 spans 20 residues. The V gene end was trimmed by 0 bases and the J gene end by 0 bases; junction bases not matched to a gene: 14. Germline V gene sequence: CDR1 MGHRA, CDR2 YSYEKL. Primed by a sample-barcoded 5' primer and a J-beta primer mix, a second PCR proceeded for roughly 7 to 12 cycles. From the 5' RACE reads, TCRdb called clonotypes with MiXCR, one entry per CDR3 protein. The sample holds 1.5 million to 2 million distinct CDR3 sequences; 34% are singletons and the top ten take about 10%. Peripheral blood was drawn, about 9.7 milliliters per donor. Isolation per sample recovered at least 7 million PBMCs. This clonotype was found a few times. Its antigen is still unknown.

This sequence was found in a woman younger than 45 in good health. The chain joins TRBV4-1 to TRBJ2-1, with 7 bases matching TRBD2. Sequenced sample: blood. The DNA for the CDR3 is TGCGCCAGCAGCCAAGAGAGTAACCGGGACTACAGGAGCTCCTACAATGAGCAGTTCTTC. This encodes CASSQESNRDYRSSYNEQFF.